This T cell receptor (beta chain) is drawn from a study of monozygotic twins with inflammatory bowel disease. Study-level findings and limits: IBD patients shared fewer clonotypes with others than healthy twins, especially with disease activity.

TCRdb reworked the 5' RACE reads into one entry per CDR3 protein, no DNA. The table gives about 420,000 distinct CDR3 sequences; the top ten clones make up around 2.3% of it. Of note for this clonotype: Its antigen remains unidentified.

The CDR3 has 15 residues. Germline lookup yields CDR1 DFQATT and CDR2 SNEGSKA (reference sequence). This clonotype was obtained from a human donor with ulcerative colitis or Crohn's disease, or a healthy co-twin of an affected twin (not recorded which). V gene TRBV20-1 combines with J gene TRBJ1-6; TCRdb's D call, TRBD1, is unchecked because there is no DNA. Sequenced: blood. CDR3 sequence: CSAAGTGISNSPLHF.